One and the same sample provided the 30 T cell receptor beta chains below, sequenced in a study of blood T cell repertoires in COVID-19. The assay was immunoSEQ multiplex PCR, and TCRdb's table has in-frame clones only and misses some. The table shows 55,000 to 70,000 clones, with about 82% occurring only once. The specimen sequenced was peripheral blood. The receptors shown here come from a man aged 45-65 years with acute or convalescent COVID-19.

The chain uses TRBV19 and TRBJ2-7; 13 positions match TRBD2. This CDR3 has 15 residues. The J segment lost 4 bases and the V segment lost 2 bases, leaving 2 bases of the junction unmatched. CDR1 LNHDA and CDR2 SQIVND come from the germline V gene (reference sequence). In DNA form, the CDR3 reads TGTGCCAGTAGTATAACTAGCGGGAGGGCGTACGAGCAGTACTTC. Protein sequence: CASSITSGRAYEQYF.

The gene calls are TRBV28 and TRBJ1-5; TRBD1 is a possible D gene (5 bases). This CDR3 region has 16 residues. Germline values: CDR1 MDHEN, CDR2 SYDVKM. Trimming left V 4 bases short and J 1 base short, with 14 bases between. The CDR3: CASSSISGYSNQPQHF. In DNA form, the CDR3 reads TGTGCCAGCAGTTCCATATCAGGGTACAGCAATCAGCCCCAGCATTTT.

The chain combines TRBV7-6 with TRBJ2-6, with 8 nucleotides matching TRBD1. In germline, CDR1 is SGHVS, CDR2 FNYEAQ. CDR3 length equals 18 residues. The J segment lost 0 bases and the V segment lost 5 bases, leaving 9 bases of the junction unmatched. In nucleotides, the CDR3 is TGTGCCAGCAGCACCCGACAGGGGATATACTCTGGGGCCAACGTCCTGACTTTC. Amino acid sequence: CASSTRQGIYSGANVLTF.

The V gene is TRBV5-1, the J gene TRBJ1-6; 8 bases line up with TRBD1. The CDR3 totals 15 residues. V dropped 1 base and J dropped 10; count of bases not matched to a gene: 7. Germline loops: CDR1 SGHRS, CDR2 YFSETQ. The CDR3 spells CASSLQGAPESPLHF. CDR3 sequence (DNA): TGCGCCAGCAGCTTGCAGGGGGCGCCGGAATCACCCCTCCACTTT.

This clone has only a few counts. In nucleotides, the CDR3 is TGTGCCAGCAGTGAAAGGGGGCGGGCCGACAACTATCAGCCCCAGCATTTT. Encoded protein: CASSERGRADNYQPQHF. The chain recombines TRBV6-1 with TRBJ1-5; 7 bases align to TRBD1. This CDR3 contains 17 residues. V was clipped by 2 bases and J by 5 bases; unmatched bases: 12. Germline lookup yields CDR1 MNHNS and CDR2 SASEGT.

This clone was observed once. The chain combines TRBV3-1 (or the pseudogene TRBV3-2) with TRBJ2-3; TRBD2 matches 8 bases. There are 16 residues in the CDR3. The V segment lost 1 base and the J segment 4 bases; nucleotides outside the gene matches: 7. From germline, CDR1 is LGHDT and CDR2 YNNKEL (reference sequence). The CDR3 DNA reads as TGTGCCAGCAGCCAAGTGAGGGGACTAGATCCAGATACGCAGTATTTT. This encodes CASSQVRGLDPDTQYF.

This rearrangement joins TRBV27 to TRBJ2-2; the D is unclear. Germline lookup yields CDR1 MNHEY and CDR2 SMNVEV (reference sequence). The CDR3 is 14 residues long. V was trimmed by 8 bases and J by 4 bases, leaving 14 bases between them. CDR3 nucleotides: TGTGCCAGCGGCACCCGTGTCCCCACCGGGGAGCTGTTTTTT. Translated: CASGTRVPTGELFF.

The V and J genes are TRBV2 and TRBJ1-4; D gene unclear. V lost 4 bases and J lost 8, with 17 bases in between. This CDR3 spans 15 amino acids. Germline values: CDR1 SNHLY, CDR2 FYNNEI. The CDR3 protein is CASSAMDLSGEKLFF. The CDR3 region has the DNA TGTGCCAGCAGTGCCATGGATCTGTCGGGGGAAAAACTGTTTTTT.

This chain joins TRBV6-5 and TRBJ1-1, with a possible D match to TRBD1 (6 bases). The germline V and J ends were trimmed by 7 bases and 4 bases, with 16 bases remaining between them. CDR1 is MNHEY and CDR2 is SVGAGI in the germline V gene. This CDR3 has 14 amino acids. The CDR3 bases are TGTGCCAGCATTTCCGGGACACGTGGCACTGAAGCTTTCTTT. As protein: CASISGTRGTEAFF.

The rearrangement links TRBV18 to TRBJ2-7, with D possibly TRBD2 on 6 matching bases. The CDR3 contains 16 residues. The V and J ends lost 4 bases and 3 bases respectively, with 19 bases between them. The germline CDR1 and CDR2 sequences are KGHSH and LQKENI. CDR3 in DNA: TGTGCCAGCTCACTAGGGCAGGGAGGACCAAACTACGAGCAGTACTTC. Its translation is CASSLGQGGPNYEQYF.

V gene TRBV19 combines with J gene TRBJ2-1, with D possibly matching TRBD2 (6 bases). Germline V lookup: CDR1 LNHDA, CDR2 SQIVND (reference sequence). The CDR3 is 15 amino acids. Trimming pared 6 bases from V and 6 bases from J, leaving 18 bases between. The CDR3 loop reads CASSASPGLINEQFF. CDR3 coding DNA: TGTGCCAGTAGCGCCTCTCCGGGACTTATCAATGAGCAGTTCTTC.

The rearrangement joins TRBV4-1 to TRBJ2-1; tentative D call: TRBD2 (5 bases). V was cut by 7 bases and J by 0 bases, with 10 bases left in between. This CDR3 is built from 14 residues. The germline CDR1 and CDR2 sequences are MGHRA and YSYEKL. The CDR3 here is CASTGKNSYNEQFF. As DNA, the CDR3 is TGCGCCAGCACCGGGAAAAACTCCTACAATGAGCAGTTCTTC.

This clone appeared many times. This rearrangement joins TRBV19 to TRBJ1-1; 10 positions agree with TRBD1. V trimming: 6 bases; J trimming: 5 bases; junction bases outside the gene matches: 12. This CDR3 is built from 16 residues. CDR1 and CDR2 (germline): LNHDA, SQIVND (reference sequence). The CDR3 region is CASRDGQGVKLTEAFF. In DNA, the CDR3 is TGTGCCAGTAGGGATGGACAGGGGGTAAAGTTAACTGAAGCTTTCTTT.

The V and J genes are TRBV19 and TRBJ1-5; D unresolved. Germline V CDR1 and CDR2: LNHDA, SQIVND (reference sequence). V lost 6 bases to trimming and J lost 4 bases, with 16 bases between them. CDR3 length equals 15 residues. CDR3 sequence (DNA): TGTGCCAGTAGGGAGGGCAGGTTGTTAAATCAGCCCCAGCATTTT. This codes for CASREGRLLNQPQHF.

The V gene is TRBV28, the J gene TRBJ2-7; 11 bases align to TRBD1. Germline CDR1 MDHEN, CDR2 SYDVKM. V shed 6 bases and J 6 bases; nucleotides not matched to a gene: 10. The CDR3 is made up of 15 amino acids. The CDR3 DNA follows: TGTGCCAGCAGCCCTCTTGGACAGGGGGCGTTCGAGCAGTACTTC. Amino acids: CASSPLGQGAFEQYF.

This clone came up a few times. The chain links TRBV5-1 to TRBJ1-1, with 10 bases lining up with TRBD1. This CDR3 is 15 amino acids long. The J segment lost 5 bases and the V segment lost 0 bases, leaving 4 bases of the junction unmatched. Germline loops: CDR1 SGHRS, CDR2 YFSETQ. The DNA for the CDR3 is TGCGCCAGCAGCTTGGGGGGACAGGGGATAACTGAAGCTTTCTTT. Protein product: CASSLGGQGITEAFF.

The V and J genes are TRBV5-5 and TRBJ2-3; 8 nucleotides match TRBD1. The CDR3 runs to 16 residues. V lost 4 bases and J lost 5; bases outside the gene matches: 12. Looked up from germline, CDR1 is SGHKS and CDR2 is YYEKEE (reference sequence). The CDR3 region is CASSPEQGDNQDTQYF. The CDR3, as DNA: TGTGCCAGCAGCCCCGAACAGGGGGATAATCAAGATACGCAGTATTTT.

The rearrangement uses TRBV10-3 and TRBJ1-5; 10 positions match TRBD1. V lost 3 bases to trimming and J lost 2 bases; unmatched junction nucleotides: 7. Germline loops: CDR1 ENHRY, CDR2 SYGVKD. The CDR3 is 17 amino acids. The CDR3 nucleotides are TGTGCCATCAGTGAACGAGGGACAGGGGCCGGCAATCAGCCCCAGCATTTT. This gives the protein CAISERGTGAGNQPQHF.

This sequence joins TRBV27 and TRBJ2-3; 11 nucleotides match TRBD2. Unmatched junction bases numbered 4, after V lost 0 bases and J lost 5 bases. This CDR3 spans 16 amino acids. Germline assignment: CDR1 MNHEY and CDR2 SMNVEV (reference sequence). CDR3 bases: TGTGCCAGCAGTTTATCGACTAGCGGGATGGGAGATACGCAGTATTTT. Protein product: CASSLSTSGMGDTQYF.

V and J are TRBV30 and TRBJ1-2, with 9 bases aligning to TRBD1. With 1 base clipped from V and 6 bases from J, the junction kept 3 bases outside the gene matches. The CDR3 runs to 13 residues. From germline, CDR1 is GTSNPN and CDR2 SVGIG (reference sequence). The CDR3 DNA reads TGTGCCTGGAGTGAACAGGGGGCTGATGGCTACACCTTC. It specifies CAWSEQGADGYTF.

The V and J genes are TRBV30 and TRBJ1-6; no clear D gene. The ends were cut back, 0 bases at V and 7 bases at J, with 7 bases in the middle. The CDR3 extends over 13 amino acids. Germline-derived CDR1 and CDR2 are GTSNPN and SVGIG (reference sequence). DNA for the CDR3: TGTGCCTGGAGTGTACGAGGGAATTCACCCCTCCACTTT. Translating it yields CAWSVRGNSPLHF.

In nucleotides, the CDR3 is TGTGCCAGCAGGAAGATTAGCGGGGGCCGGGCGAGGGAGCAGTTCTTC. The encoded protein is CASRKISGGRAREQFF. This chain uses TRBV11-3 with TRBJ2-1; TRBD2 matches at 9 bases. The ends lost 6 bases at V and 10 bases at J; junction bases unmatched: 16. Germline CDR1 and CDR2: SGHNT and YENEEA. The CDR3 contains 16 residues.

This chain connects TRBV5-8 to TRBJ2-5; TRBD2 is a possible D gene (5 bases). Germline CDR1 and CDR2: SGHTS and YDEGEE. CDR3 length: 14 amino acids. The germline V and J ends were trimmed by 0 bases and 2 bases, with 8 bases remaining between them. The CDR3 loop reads CASSLAGIQETQYF. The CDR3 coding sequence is TGTGCCAGCAGCTTGGCGGGGATTCAAGAGACCCAGTACTTC.

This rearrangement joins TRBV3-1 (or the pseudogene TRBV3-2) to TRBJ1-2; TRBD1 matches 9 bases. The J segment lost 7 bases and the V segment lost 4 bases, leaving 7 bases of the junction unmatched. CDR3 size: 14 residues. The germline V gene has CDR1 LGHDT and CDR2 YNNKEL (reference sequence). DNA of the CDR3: TGTGCCAGCAGCCTCCGGGACAGGGAGGGTGGCTACACCTTC. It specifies CASSLRDREGGYTF.

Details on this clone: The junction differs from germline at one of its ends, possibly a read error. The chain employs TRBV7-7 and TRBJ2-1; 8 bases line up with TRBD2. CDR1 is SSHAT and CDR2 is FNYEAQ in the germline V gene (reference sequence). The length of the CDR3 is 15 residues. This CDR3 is CASSLSTSDYNEQFF. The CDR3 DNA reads TGTGCTAGCAGCTTATCGACTAGCGATTACAATGAGCAGTTCTTC.

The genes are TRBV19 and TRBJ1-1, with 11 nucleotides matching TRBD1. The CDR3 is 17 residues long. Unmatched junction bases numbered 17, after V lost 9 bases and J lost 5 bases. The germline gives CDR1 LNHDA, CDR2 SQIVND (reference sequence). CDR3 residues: CASWNAGQGDPRTEAFF. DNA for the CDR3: TGTGCCAGCTGGAACGCGGGACAGGGGGACCCGAGGACTGAAGCTTTCTTT.

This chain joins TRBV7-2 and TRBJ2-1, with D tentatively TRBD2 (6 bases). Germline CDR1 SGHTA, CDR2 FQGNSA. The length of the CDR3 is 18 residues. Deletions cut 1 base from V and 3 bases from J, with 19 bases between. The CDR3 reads CASSLGKGLRRNYNEQFF. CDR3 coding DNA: TGTGCCAGCAGCTTAGGGAAAGGACTAAGAAGAAACTACAATGAGCAGTTCTTC. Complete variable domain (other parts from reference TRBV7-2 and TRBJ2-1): GAGVSQSPSNKVTEKGKDVELRCDPISGHTALYWYRQSLGQGLEFLIYFQGNSAPDKSGLPSDRFSAERTGGSVSTLTIQRTQQEDSAVYLCASSLGKGLRRNYNEQFFGPGTRLTVL.

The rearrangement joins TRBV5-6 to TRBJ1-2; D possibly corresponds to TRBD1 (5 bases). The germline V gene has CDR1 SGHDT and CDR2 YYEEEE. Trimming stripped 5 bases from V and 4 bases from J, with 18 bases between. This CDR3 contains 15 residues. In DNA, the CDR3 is TGTGCCAGCAGAAGCTTGGGGCCTAAACTCTATGGCTACACCTTC. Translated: CASRSLGPKLYGYTF.

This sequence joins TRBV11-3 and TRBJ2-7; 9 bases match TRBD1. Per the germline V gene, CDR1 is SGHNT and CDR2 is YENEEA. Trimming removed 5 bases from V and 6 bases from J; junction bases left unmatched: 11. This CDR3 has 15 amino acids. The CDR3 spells CASSPAGTGSAEQYF. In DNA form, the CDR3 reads TGTGCCAGCAGCCCTGCCGGGACAGGGTCCGCCGAGCAGTACTTC. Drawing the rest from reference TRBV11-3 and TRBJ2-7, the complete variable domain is EAGVVQSPRYKIIEKKQPVAFWCNPISGHNTLYWYLQNLGQGPELLIRYENEEAVDDSQLPKDRFSAERLKGVDSTLKIQPAELGDSAVYLCASSPAGTGSAEQYFGPGTRLTVT.

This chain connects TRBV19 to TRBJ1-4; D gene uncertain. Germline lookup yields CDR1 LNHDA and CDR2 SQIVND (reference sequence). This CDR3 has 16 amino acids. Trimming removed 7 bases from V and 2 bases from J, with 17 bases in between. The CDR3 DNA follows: TGTGCCAGTATCAAAAACGCAGGACTCACTAATGAAAAACTGTTTTTT. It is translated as CASIKNAGLTNEKLFF.